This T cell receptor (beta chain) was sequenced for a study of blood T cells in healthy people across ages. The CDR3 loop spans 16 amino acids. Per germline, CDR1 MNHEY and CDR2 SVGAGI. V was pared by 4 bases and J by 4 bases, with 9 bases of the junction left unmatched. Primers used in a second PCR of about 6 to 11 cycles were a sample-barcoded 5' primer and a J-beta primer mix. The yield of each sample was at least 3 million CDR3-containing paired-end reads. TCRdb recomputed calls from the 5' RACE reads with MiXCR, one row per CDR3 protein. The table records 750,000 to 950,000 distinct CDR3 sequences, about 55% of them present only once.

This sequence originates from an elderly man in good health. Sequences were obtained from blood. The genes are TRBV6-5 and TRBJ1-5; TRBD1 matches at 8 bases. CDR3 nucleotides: TGTGCCAGCAGTTTCTTGGGACAGGCACTAAATCAGCCCCAGCATTTT. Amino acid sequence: CASSFLGQALNQPQHF.